The TCR beta chain under discussion was sequenced for a study of cytomegalovirus exposure and HLA in healthy donors. Germline CDR1 is SGHRS and CDR2 is YFSETQ. CDR3 size: 16 residues. V was clipped by 0 bases and J by 2 bases; unmatched bases: 1. Worth noting for this clone: Its antigen remains unidentified.

Both 60 Vbeta primers and 13 Jbeta primers went into the PCR. Sequencing used immunoSEQ multiplex PCR; TCRdb keeps in-frame clones, though not all of them. The sample includes about 180,000 clones, roughly 87% seen only once; the top ten take 1.5% to 1.9%. Whole-study results and caveats: Whilst most TCR sequences proved rare, a subset of public TCRs occurred across many donors. The likely explanation for a cluster of highly shared sequence variants was sequencing artifact. The study had only CMV serostatus as immune exposure information. Equally common other TCR beta chains were less clonally expanded than HLA-associated ones, a later analysis found.

Material for sequencing was PBMCs. The gene calls are TRBV5-1 and TRBJ2-2, with TRBD1 matching over 10 bases. The source is a man between 35 and 55 years old in good health and CMV-seronegative. DNA for the CDR3: TGCGCCAGCAGCTTGGGGGACAGGGGAAACACCGGGGAGCTGTTTTTT. Its protein is CASSLGDRGNTGELFF.